The next 27 T cell receptor beta chains were all read from a single sample in a study of vaccination effects on CD4 cells after COVID-19. TCRdb's table, derived via immunoSEQ multiplex PCR, lists solely in-frame clones and lacks some. The sample consists of about 73,000 clones, about four fifths of them appearing once. Their target antigens are unknown. The ViraFEST assay expanded antigen-specific CD4+ T cells with viral peptide pools before sequencing. Subsequent to a culture period of about nine days, CD4+ T cells were isolated. Nucleocapsid antibodies were negative in the vaccine recipients, who had never had SARS-CoV-2 infection. Source: CD4+ T cells from PBMCs cultured with HCoV-NL63 spike peptides, taken before COVID-19 vaccination. Receptors originate from a human donor who received a COVID-19 vaccine.

This sequence joins TRBV30 and TRBJ1-1; D may be TRBD1 (5 bases). Germline V lookup: CDR1 GTSNPN, CDR2 SVGIG (reference sequence). The V end was cut by 4 bases, the J end by 4 bases, with 13 bases between. The CDR3 is made up of 13 amino acids. CDR3 bases: TGTGCCTGGACCGGGGGAGACGGCACTGAAGCTTTCTTT. Translated, it gives CAWTGGDGTEAFF. Drawing the rest from reference TRBV30 and TRBJ1-1, the complete variable domain is SQTIHQWPATLVQPVGSPLSLECTVEGTSNPNLYWYRQAAGRGLQLLFYSVGIGQISSEVPQNLSASRPQDRQFILSSKKLLLSDSGFYLCAWTGGDGTEAFFGQGTRLTVV.

A few counts support this clone. The chain joins TRBV9 to TRBJ1-2, with 7 bases lining up with TRBD1. This CDR3 spans 15 amino acids. The V and J ends lost 3 bases and 4 bases, in that order; junction bases with no gene match: 9. The V gene's germline CDR1 is SGDLS and CDR2 YYNGEE. The CDR3 loop is CASSAQTGNSYGYTF. The DNA of the CDR3 is TGTGCCAGCAGCGCCCAGACAGGGAATAGCTATGGCTACACCTTC.

This chain uses TRBV6-5 with TRBJ1-2, with 9 bases lining up with TRBD1. Germline assignment: CDR1 MNHEY and CDR2 SVGAGI. The trim removed 7 bases at V and 5 bases at J, leaving 8 bases unmatched. The CDR3 extends over 14 amino acids. The DNA for the CDR3 is TGTGCCAGCAATTCCGACAGGGGGGCATATGGCTACACCTTC. Translating gives CASNSDRGAYGYTF.

The V call is TRBV5-1, the J call TRBJ2-5; TRBD2 might be the D (7 bases). Looked up from germline, CDR1 is SGHRS and CDR2 is YFSETQ. This CDR3 comprises 14 residues. V gave up 2 bases and J gave up 4 bases, with 12 bases separating them. The CDR3 nucleotides read TGCGCCAGCAGCTTTCGCGGGGGCGCAGAGACCCAGTACTTC. It yields the protein CASSFRGGAETQYF.

This clone was recorded a few times. The chain recombines TRBV7-9 with TRBJ2-7, with 12 bases fitting TRBD2. The trim removed 6 bases at V and 7 bases at J, leaving 7 bases unmatched. The length of the CDR3 is 14 residues. Per the germline V gene, CDR1 is SEHNR and CDR2 is FQNEAQ (reference sequence). CDR3 residues: CASSPSGGAREQYV. DNA for the CDR3: TGTGCCAGCAGTCCTAGCGGGGGGGCTCGTGAGCAGTACGTC.

The chain combines TRBV3-1 (or the pseudogene TRBV3-2) with TRBJ1-6, with D hard to call. Looked up from germline, CDR1 is LGHDT and CDR2 is YNNKEL (reference sequence). The CDR3 is 14 residues long. Trimming took off 4 bases at V and 2 bases at J, with 6 bases between the two ends. The CDR3 region is CASSLGTYNSPLHF. The CDR3 region has the DNA TGTGCCAGCAGCCTCGGGACCTATAATTCACCCCTCCACTTT.

This sequence joins TRBV28 and TRBJ1-4; 10 nucleotides agree with TRBD1. The CDR3 runs to 13 residues. CDR1 and CDR2 (germline): MDHEN, SYDVKM. J was trimmed by 8 bases and V by 8 bases; bases with no gene match: 5. CDR3 coding DNA: TGTGCCAGCCTCTGGACAGGGGGGGAAAAACTGTTTTTT. Translating gives CASLWTGGEKLFF.

J is TRBJ1-4 and V is TRBV27, with 9 bases lining up with TRBD1. CDR3 length: 13 amino acids. V was pared by 6 bases and J by 5 bases, with 1 base of the junction left unmatched. Germline loops: CDR1 MNHEY, CDR2 SMNVEV (reference sequence). As DNA, the CDR3 is TGTGCCAGCAGGACAGGGGGGAATGAAAAACTGTTTTTT. It codes for CASRTGGNEKLFF.

This chain joins TRBV7-3 and TRBJ1-1, with 11 positions matching TRBD1. Unmatched junction bases numbered 3, after V lost 5 bases and J lost 1 base. CDR3 size: 15 residues. CDR1 and CDR2 (germline): SGHTA, FQGTGA. The CDR3 reads CASSLGTGGNTEAFF. The CDR3 region has the DNA TGTGCCAGCAGCCTCGGGACAGGGGGGAACACTGAAGCTTTCTTT.

The V and J genes are TRBV10-3 and TRBJ1-1; TRBD1 matches 7 bases. J was trimmed by 3 bases and V by 3 bases; bases with no gene match: 10. The CDR3 is 16 residues long. Per germline, CDR1 ENHRY and CDR2 SYGVKD. The CDR3 nucleotides are TGTGCCATCAGTGATAGGGGGCGCGTCGATCACACTGAAGCTTTCTTT. This encodes CAISDRGRVDHTEAFF.

The chain is built from TRBV18 and TRBJ2-3; D is unresolved. The CDR3 runs 13 residues. The ends were cut back, 3 bases at V and 0 bases at J, with 4 bases in the middle. Per germline, CDR1 KGHSH and CDR2 LQKENI. This chain's CDR3 is CASSPTSTDTQYF. For the CDR3, the DNA is TGTGCCAGCTCACCTACTAGCACAGATACGCAGTATTTT.

V is TRBV7-2 and J is TRBJ1-6; no definite D call. V was cut by 5 bases and J by 11 bases, with 13 bases left in between. Germline assignment: CDR1 SGHTA and CDR2 FQGNSA. CDR3 length equals 13 residues. CDR3: CASSLGGLTPLHF. The CDR3 DNA reads TGTGCCAGCAGCCTCGGCGGTCTGACACCCCTCCACTTT.

The rearrangement links TRBV6-4 to TRBJ1-1; D gene unclear. This CDR3 contains 15 residues. Germline-derived CDR1 and CDR2 are MRHNA and SNTAGT. The V gene lost 4 bases and the J gene lost 1 base, with 13 bases spanning the gap. The CDR3 reads CASSAGGVTNTEAFF. CDR3 coding DNA: TGTGCCAGCAGTGCGGGTGGGGTTACGAACACTGAAGCTTTCTTT.

The rearrangement links TRBV24-1 to TRBJ1-1; D might be TRBD1 (5 bases). The CDR3 has 13 amino acids. The V gene lost 3 bases and the J gene lost 6 bases, with 10 bases spanning the gap. Germline V gene sequence: CDR1 KGHDR, CDR2 SFDVKD. The CDR3 DNA is TGTGCCACCAGTGATGGGGGGTTGGCTGAAGCTTTCTTT. Protein sequence: CATSDGGLAEAFF.

The V and J genes are TRBV7-2 and TRBJ1-1, with D unclear. Looked up from germline, CDR1 is SGHTA and CDR2 is FQGNSA. The V gene lost 7 bases and the J gene lost 0 bases, with 9 bases spanning the gap. There are 13 residues in the CDR3. CDR3 coding DNA: TGTGCCAGCACCCAATTAATGAACACTGAAGCTTTCTTT. Its translation is CASTQLMNTEAFF.

This chain links TRBV7-3 with TRBJ2-1, with unresolved D. This CDR3 spans 15 amino acids. Germline CDR1 is SGHTA and CDR2 is FQGTGA. V lost 2 bases and J lost 3, with 11 bases in between. CDR3 DNA: TGTGCCAGCAGCTTAGGTCCAGCGCTCTACAATGAGCAGTTCTTC. The encoded protein is CASSLGPALYNEQFF.

CDR3 loop: CASSKFWDRALFSGNTIYF. The CDR3 nucleotides read TGTGCCAGCAGCAAATTCTGGGACAGGGCCTTGTTCTCTGGAAACACCATATATTTT. This chain connects TRBV21-1 to TRBJ1-3; the table's D call of TRBD1 was not tested on the DNA. TRBV21-1 is deemed a pseudogene. This CDR3 has 19 residues.

This chain links TRBV18 with TRBJ2-3, with TRBD2 as a possible D gene (6 bases). The CDR3 is 16 residues long. V lost 3 bases and J 0 bases, leaving 13 bases between the germline ends. Looked up from germline, CDR1 is KGHSH and CDR2 is LQKENI. The DNA of the CDR3 is TGTGCCAGCTCACCGTTGGGGAGGTCTAGCACAGATACGCAGTATTTT. Residues: CASSPLGRSSTDTQYF.

The rearrangement links TRBV6-5 to TRBJ1-3, with a tentative D call TRBD1 (6 bases). This CDR3 is 15 amino acids long. Germline CDR1 is MNHEY and CDR2 is SVGAGI. V gave up 6 bases and J gave up 0 bases, with 12 bases separating them. Here the CDR3 reads CASRGGDASGNTIYF. The CDR3 DNA follows: TGTGCCAGCAGAGGGGGGGACGCCTCTGGAAACACCATATATTTT.

V usage is TRBV14 and J usage is TRBJ1-1; no firm D call. Germline CDR1 SGHDN, CDR2 FVKESK. The V end was cut by 2 bases, the J end by 1 base, with 14 bases between. CDR3 length: 16 amino acids. The CDR3 DNA reads as TGTGCCAGCAGCCAAAACCTAGGGTTAGGGAACACTGAAGCTTTCTTT. As protein: CASSQNLGLGNTEAFF. The variable domain in full, completed from reference TRBV14 and TRBJ1-1, reads EAGVTQFPSHSVIEKGQTVTLRCDPISGHDNLYWYRRVMGKEIKFLLHFVKESKQDESGMPNNRFLAERTGGTYSTLKVQPAELEDSGVYFCASSQNLGLGNTEAFFGQGTRLTVV.

The rearrangement uses TRBV11-1 and TRBJ2-3; the match to TRBD1 covers 11 bases. The CDR3 spans 16 residues. J lost 5 bases, V lost 2 bases, and 6 bases had no gene match. CDR1 and CDR2 from the germline V gene are SGHAT and FQDESV (reference sequence). The CDR3 loop reads CASSLSGTGGRDTQYF. CDR3 DNA: TGTGCCAGCAGCTTAAGCGGGACAGGGGGGCGAGATACGCAGTATTTT.

The CDR3 bases are TGTGCCAGCAGCCAGAGCGGGACAGGGGGAAACAATGAGCAGTTCTTC. This gives the protein CASSQSGTGGNNEQFF. The chain has TRBV7-3 and TRBJ2-1, with 11 nucleotides matching TRBD1. Germline lookup yields CDR1 SGHTA and CDR2 FQGTGA. The CDR3 consists of 16 residues. Trimming cost V 5 bases and J 5 bases; bases outside gene matches: 8. The whole variable domain, remainder taken from reference TRBV7-3 and TRBJ2-1, is GAGVSQTPSNKVTEKGKYVELRCDPISGHTALYWYRQSLGQGPEFLIYFQGTGAADDSGLPNDRFFAVRPEGSVSTLKIQRTERGDSAVYLCASSQSGTGGNNEQFFGPGTRLTVL.

The CDR3, as DNA: TGTGCCAGCAGTACCGACAGCAACTCTGGAAACACCATATATTTT. It is translated as CASSTDSNSGNTIYF. J is TRBJ1-3 and V is TRBV6-5; tentative D call: TRBD1 (5 bases). V lost 5 bases, J lost 0 bases, and 11 bases lay in between. Germline V lookup: CDR1 MNHEY, CDR2 SVGAGI. The CDR3 contains 15 residues.

The V gene is TRBV3-1 (or the pseudogene TRBV3-2), the J gene TRBJ1-1; 7 bases are shared with TRBD1. In germline, CDR1 is LGHDT, CDR2 YNNKEL (reference sequence). The CDR3 has 15 amino acids. Losses at the gene ends were 1 base for V and 1 base for J; bases not matched to a gene: 3. DNA for the CDR3: TGTGCCAGCAGCCAAGCCGGGACAGCGAACACTGAAGCTTTCTTT. It codes for CASSQAGTANTEAFF.

The chain combines TRBV10-1 with TRBJ2-7, with a weak D call TRBD2 (7 bases). The V end lost 2 bases, the J end lost 3 bases, and 26 bases lay between the germline ends. CDR1 is WNHNN, CDR2 SYGVQD, per germline (reference sequence). CDR3 size: 19 residues. The CDR3 DNA reads as TGCGCCAGCAGTGAGCCCCAGGTGGCCGCGGGGGCAGAAATCTACGAGCAGTACGTC. Its protein is CASSEPQVAAGAEIYEQYV.

This clone was counted once. The gene calls are TRBV24-1 and TRBJ2-7; D is uncertain. The CDR3 extends over 11 amino acids. V was cut by 11 bases and J by 1 base, with 8 bases left in between. Germline V gene sequence: CDR1 KGHDR, CDR2 SFDVKD. CDR3 nucleotides: TGTGCCAGTTCTCGGTCCTACGAGCAGTACGTC. This translates into CASSRSYEQYV.

This clone was counted only a few times. The chain couples TRBV12-3 or TRBV12-4 to TRBJ1-4; no firm D call. V dropped 7 bases and J dropped 3 bases, with 9 bases sitting between them. The CDR3 runs to 13 residues. CDR3 sequence reads: CASIGQSNEKLFF. The CDR3 DNA sequence: TGTGCCAGCATCGGGCAGTCTAATGAAAAACTGTTTTTT.